This T cell receptor beta chain derives from a study of T-cell memory formation after mild COVID-19. After 5'RACE with constant-segment primers, TCR alpha and TCR beta cDNA libraries carrying sample barcodes and UMIs were obtained. TCRdb reanalysed the 5' RACE reads using MiXCR and keeps one entry per CDR3 protein. The sample records fewer than 350,000 distinct CDR3 sequences, roughly 13% being singletons. Turning to this clonotype: Its matching antigen is unknown.

Study-level points and caveats: Prior to infection, memory already included some responding clones, suggesting cross-reactive memory joined.

Per germline, CDR1 MNHNY and CDR2 SVGAGI (reference sequence). The V end was cut by 7 bases, the J end by 7 bases, with 13 bases between. The CDR3 consists of 12 residues. The V and J genes are TRBV6-6 and TRBJ1-1, with D possibly matching TRBD1 (5 bases). Input material: PBMCs or a T cell subset sorted from them (not recorded which). The sequence was obtained from a man between 18 and 29 years old who had mild COVID-19 (a few samples of this study predate the infection). Cell type and time point are not known. This CDR3 reads CASTPGFYEAFF. The CDR3 DNA follows: TGTGCCAGCACCCCAGGGTTTTATGAAGCTTTCTTT.